Presented here are 10 T cell receptor beta chains from one specimen sequenced in a study of siplizumab effects on memory and regulatory T cells. The protocol was immunoSEQ multiplex PCR, while the TCRdb copy is restricted to in-frame clones and leaves out a portion. The sample gives around 110,000 clones, less than 95% of which show up once; roughly 1.8% is in the top ten. The specimen was non-Treg CD4+ T cells sorted from blood. The receptors here all came from a human donor in good health.

The genes are TRBV11-3 and TRBJ2-3; D is undetermined. Germline CDR1 SGHNT, CDR2 YENEEA. This CDR3 is built from 15 residues. V was shortened by 4 bases and J by 0 bases, with 11 bases between the two germline ends. As DNA, the CDR3 is TGTGCCAGCAGCTCAGACGGGTTAAGCACAGATACGCAGTATTTT. Protein product: CASSSDGLSTDTQYF.

The V call is TRBV30, the J call TRBJ1-5; no clear D gene. V was trimmed by 4 bases and J by 6 bases, leaving 13 bases between them. CDR3 length equals 13 residues. Germline V CDR1 and CDR2: GTSNPN, SVGIG (reference sequence). The CDR3 region is CAWTRSLGQPQHF. The CDR3 nucleotides read TGTGCCTGGACCCGATCACTTGGTCAGCCCCAGCATTTT.

CDR3: CASSLSHFAGDTGELFF. For the CDR3, the DNA is TGTGCCAGCAGCTTATCTCACTTCGCGGGAGACACCGGGGAGCTGTTTTTT. The rearrangement uses TRBV7-6 and TRBJ2-2, with TRBD2 identical over 7 bases. There are 17 residues in the CDR3. V lost 2 bases and J lost 3; bases outside the gene matches: 9. Germline V gene data show CDR1 as SGHVS and CDR2 as FNYEAQ.

This chain uses TRBV19 with TRBJ1-6; 8 bases are a match to TRBD1. CDR1 is LNHDA and CDR2 is SQIVND in the germline V gene (reference sequence). V dropped 8 bases and J dropped 5; count of bases not matched to a gene: 8. This CDR3 is built from 15 residues. CDR3 sequence: CASASRGLNNSPLHF. CDR3 in DNA: TGTGCCAGTGCCAGCAGGGGGCTTAATAATTCACCCCTCCACTTT.

The J gene is TRBJ2-1, the V gene TRBV21-1; TRBD2, the table's D call, lacks a check against the DNA. TRBV21-1 is a pseudogene segment. The CDR3 spans 18 residues. CDR3 sequence: CASSKTLRTSGFYNEQFF. For the CDR3, the DNA is TGTGCCAGCAGCAAAACCCTTAGGACTAGCGGCTTCTACAATGAGCAGTTCTTC.

This chain uses TRBV4-1 with TRBJ2-1; 7 bases align to TRBD1. Looked up from germline, CDR1 is MGHRA and CDR2 is YSYEKL. The CDR3 consists of 14 residues. J was trimmed by 1 base and V by 4 bases; bases with no gene match: 1. CDR3 bases: TGCGCCAGCAGCCGGGACAGTTCCTACAATGAGCAGTTCTTC. Translating it yields CASSRDSSYNEQFF.

The chain uses TRBV28 and TRBJ1-2; D is ambiguous. The CDR3 runs 10 residues. The V end was cut by 6 bases, the J end by 2 bases, with 1 base between. Looked up from germline, CDR1 is MDHEN and CDR2 is SYDVKM. The CDR3 loop is CASSNYGYTF. The DNA for the CDR3 is TGTGCCAGCAGCAACTATGGCTACACCTTC.

The chain joins TRBV30 to TRBJ1-2; 7 bases match TRBD1. CDR1 is GTSNPN and CDR2 is SVGIG in the germline V gene (reference sequence). The CDR3 is made up of 16 amino acids. Trimming cost V 1 base and J 2 bases; bases outside gene matches: 10. CDR3 loop: CAWSAPGGGRNYGYTF. CDR3 DNA sequence: TGTGCCTGGAGTGCCCCCGGAGGGGGCAGAAACTATGGCTACACCTTC.

The chain uses TRBV9 and TRBJ2-7; 7 bases line up with TRBD2. This CDR3 has 16 residues. Germline CDR1 is SGDLS and CDR2 is YYNGEE. V lost 0 bases to trimming and J lost 4 bases; unmatched junction nucleotides: 10. CDR3 region: CASSVGGLAEGYEQYF. As DNA, the CDR3 is TGTGCCAGCAGCGTAGGCGGGCTAGCGGAGGGGTACGAGCAGTACTTC.

This clone is a singleton in its sample. The sample carries other DNA sequences with the same CDR3. The chain's CDR3 is CSARPQETQYF. The CDR3 nucleotides read TGCAGTGCTAGACCACAAGAGACCCAGTACTTC. The V call is TRBV20-1, the J call TRBJ2-5; D not certain. Germline V lookup: CDR1 DFQATT, CDR2 SNEGSKA (reference sequence). V was shortened by 2 bases and J by 2 bases, with 3 bases between the two germline ends. The CDR3 runs to 11 residues.